This T cell receptor (beta chain) appears in the sequencing data of a study of graft-versus-host responses after intestinal transplantation. Overall study: Transplant recipients had multivisceral, liver-intestinal, or isolated intestinal grafts. Anti-thymocyte globulin was used for induction in all recipients, who then took tacrolimus and steroids for approximately three years. Broader study findings: Marrow from the recipient contained GvH clones, some of which had appeared first in ileum or blood. Individuals who had graft-donor T cell macrochimerism had allografts that showed high graft-versus-host to host-versus-graft clonal ratios.

The protocol was immunoSEQ multiplex PCR, while the TCRdb copy is restricted to in-frame clones and leaves out a portion. The sample contains roughly 12,000 clones, approximately 84% of which appear only once. Comment on this clone: Its antigen is still unknown.

This CDR3 has 16 amino acids. With V trimmed by 1 base and J by 4 bases, 7 bases remained unmatched. CDR1 and CDR2 (germline): SGDLS, YYNGEE. The chain uses TRBV9 and TRBJ2-2; 7 bases map to TRBD2. The receptor comes from a human patient who received an intestinal transplant, so some T cells may come from the graft donor. Sequenced here: PBMCs, sampled approximately 320 days after intestinal transplant. This CDR3 reads CASSVRLARTTGELFF. The DNA for the CDR3 is TGTGCCAGCAGCGTACGACTAGCACGAACCACCGGGGAGCTGTTTTTT. Combining the CDR3 with reference TRBV9 and TRBJ2-2 gives the whole variable domain DSGVTQTPKHLITATGQRVTLRCSPRSGDLSVYWYQQSLDQGLQFLIQYYNGEERAKGNILERFSAQQFPDLHSELNLSSLELGDSALYFCASSVRLARTTGELFFGEGSRLTVL.